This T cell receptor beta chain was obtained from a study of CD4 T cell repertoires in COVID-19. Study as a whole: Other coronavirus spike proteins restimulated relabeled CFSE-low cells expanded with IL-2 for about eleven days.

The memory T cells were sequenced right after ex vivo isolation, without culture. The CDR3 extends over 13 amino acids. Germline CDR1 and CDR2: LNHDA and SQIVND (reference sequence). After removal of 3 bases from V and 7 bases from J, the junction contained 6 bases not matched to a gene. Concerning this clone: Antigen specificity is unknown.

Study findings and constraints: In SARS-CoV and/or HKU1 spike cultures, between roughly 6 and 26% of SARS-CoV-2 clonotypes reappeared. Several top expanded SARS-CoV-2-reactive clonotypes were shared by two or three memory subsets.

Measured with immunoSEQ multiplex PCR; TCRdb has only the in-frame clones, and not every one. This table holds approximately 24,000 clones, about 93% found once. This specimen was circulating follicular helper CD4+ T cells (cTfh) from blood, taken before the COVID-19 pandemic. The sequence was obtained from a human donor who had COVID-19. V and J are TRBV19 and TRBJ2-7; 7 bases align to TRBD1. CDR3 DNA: TGTGCCAGTAGTATCCCACAGGGGACAGAGCAGTACTTC. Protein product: CASSIPQGTEQYF. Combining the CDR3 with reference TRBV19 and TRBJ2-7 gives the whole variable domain DGGITQSPKYLFRKEGQNVTLSCEQNLNHDAMYWYRQDPGQGLRLIYYSQIVNDFQKGDIAEGYSVSREKKESFPLTVTSAQKNPTAFYLCASSIPQGTEQYFGPGTRLTVT.